This T cell receptor (beta chain) was captured in a study of Ad26.COV2.S vaccination and SARS-CoV-2 variants. Treatment given: around 19 received Ad26.COV2.S at low or high dose, single or two shots; about 5 received placebo; per-sample allocation not given. The study sampled participants on day 63 after the first vaccine or placebo injection. Measured with immunoSEQ multiplex PCR; TCRdb has only the in-frame clones, and not every one. The table includes about 420,000 clones, roughly 88% detected once. The source material was peripheral blood, sampled in a trial of Ad26.COV2.S vaccine versus placebo. The clonotype originates from a person between 18 and 65 years old who received the Ad26.COV2.S COVID-19 vaccine or a placebo.

CDR3 sequence: CASRPGVTNYGYTF. The CDR3, as DNA: TGTGCCAGCAGGCCCGGGGTCACTAACTATGGCTACACCTTC. The genes are TRBV27 and TRBJ1-2; the D is unclear. In germline, CDR1 is MNHEY, CDR2 SMNVEV (reference sequence). V was trimmed by 6 bases and J by 0 bases, leaving 11 bases between them. The CDR3 extends over 14 amino acids.